This record covers a single TCR beta chain. The CDR3 loop spans 14 amino acids. Trimming left V 7 bases short and J 4 bases short, with 13 bases between. From germline, CDR1 is MDHEN and CDR2 SYDVKM. Sequenced by immunoSEQ multiplex PCR; TCRdb stores in-frame clones only, minus some. The profile shows roughly 68,000 clones, more than 75% of them singletons. This sample stems from a study of blood T cell repertoires in COVID-19. The chain links TRBV28 to TRBJ2-2; maybe TRBD2 (5 bases). The receptor's source is a man aged 50 to 60 with active COVID-19. The specimen sequenced was peripheral blood. The CDR3 region has the DNA TGTGCCAGCACACCCTGGGAGTCCACCGGGGAGCTGTTTTTT. This gives the protein CASTPWESTGELFF.